This TCR beta chain is from a study of CD8 T cells in ankylosing spondylitis. Study results and limitations: A motif in TCR beta, a set of roughly eight highly homologous variants, appeared characteristic of ankylosing spondylitis blood.

Trimming took 5 bases from V and 4 from J, leaving 11 bases between them. CDR3 length: 13 residues. Germline CDR1 reads SGHTA; CDR2 reads FQGNSA. Each CDR3 protein is one row after TCRdb ran MiXCR on the 5' RACE reads. The data show 450,000 to 550,000 distinct CDR3 sequences, with less than 6% seen just once and 3% to 4% held by the top ten. This clonotype was found many times. Its antigen is unknown. The clonotype was recovered from a male donor with ankylosing spondylitis. V is TRBV7-2 and J is TRBJ1-2; maybe TRBD1 (5 bases). Input material: blood, either unsorted or a sorted T cell fraction (not recorded which). The CDR3 here is CASSQGSFYGYTF. CDR3 coding DNA: TGTGCCAGCAGCCAGGGATCGTTCTATGGCTACACCTTC.